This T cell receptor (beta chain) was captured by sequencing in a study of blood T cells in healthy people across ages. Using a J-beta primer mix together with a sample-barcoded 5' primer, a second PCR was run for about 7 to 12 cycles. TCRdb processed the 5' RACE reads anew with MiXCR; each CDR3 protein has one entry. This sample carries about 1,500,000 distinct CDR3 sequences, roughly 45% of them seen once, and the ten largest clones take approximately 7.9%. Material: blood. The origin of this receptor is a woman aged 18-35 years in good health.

CDR3 nucleotide sequence: TGTGCCAGCAATGGGCAGGGAGTTCATGAGCAGTACTTC. Protein sequence: CASNGQGVHEQYF. The chain employs TRBV7-2 and TRBJ2-5, with D tentatively TRBD1 or TRBD2 (5 bases each). V shed 7 bases and J shed 11 bases, with 20 bases lying between them. This CDR3 is built from 13 residues. Germline values: CDR1 SGHTA, CDR2 FQGNSA. The full variable domain, in which reference TRBV7-2 and TRBJ2-5 provide the parts outside the CDR3, is GAGVSQSPSNKVTEKGKDVELRCDPISGHTALYWYRQSLGQGLEFLIYFQGNSAPDKSGLPSDRFSAERTGGSVSTLTIQRTQQEDSAVYLCASNGQGVHEQYFGPGTRLLVL.